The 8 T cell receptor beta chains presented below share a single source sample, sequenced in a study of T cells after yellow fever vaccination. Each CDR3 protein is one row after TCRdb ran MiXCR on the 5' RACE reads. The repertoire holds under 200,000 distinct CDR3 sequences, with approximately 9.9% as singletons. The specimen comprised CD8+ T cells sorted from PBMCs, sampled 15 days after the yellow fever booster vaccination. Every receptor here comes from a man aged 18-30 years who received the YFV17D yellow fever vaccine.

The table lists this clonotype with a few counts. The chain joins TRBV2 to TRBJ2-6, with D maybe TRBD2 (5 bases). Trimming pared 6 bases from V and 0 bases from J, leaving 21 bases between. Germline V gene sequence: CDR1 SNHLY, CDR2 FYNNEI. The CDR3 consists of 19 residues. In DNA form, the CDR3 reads TGTGCCAGCAGCCCCCTGTTCGGGGAAGAAAGCTCTGGGGCCAACGTCCTGACTTTC. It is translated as CASSPLFGEESSGANVLTF.

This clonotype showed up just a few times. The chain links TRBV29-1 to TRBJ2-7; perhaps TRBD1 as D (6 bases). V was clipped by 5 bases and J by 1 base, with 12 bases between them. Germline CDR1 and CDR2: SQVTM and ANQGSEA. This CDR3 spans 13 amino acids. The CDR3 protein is CSVSNTGSYEQYV. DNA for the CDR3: TGCAGCGTTTCCAATACAGGGTCCTACGAGCAGTACGTC.

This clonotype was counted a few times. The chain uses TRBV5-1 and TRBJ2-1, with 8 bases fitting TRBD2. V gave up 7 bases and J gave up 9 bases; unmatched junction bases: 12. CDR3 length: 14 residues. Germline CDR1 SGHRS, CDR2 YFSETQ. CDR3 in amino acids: CASGPGTSNAEQFF. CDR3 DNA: TGCGCCAGCGGCCCCGGGACTAGTAACGCTGAGCAGTTCTTC.

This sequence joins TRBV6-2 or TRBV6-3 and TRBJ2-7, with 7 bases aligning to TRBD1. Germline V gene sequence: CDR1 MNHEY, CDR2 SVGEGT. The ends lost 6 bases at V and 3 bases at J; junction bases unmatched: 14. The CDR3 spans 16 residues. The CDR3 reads CASSLPGTAIIYEQYV. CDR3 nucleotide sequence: TGTGCCAGCAGCCTACCGGGGACAGCAATTATCTACGAGCAGTACGTC.

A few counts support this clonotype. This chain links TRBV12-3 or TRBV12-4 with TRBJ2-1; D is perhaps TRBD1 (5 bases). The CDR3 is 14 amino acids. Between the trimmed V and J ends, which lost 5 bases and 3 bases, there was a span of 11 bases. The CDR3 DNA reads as TGTGCCAGCAGTGGTTTTACAGGCTACAATGAGCAGTTCTTC. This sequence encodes CASSGFTGYNEQFF.

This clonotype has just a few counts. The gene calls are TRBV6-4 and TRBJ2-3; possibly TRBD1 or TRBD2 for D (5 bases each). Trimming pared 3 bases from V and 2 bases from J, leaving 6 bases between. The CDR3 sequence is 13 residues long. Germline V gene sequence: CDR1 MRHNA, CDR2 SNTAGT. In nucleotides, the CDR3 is TGTGCCAGCAGTGAGGGACCCACAGATACGCAGTATTTT. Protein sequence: CASSEGPTDTQYF.

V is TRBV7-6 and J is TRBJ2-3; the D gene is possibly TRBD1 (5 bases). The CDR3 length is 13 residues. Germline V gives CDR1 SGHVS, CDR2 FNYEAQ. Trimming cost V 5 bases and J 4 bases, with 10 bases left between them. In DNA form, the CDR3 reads TGTGCCAGCAGCCCCGACAGCGCAGATACGCAGTATTTT. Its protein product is CASSPDSADTQYF.

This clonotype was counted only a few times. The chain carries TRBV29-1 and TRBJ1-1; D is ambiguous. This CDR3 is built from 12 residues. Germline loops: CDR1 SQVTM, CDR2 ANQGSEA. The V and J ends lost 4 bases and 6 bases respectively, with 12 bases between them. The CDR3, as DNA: TGCAGCGTTGTTGAAGGAAGGCCTGAAGCTTTCTTT. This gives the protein CSVVEGRPEAFF. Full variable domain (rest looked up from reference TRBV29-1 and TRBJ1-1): SAVISQKPSRDICQRGTSLTIQCQVDSQVTMMFWYRQQPGQSLTLIATANQGSEATYESGFVIDKFPISRPNLTFSTLTVSNMSPEDSSIYLCSVVEGRPEAFFGQGTRLTVV.